Below, one TCR beta chain is given with its context. This clone's antigen is unknown. Base qualities are not at hand, and no much larger clone is one base apart. The library came from the immunoSEQ multiplex PCR assay. DNA from the CD4+ T cells that had been cultured and isolated underwent TCR beta CDR3 sequencing. Regarding the original processing steps: Non-productive TCR sequences were removed, reads were trimmed to the CDR3 region, and CDR3s of at least 7 amino acids were retained. Antigen-specific clonotypes were identified using the MANAFEST web app by comparison of expansion in peptide wells against reference cultures. Positive clones required FDR<0.05 expansion versus reference and all other wells, odds ratio above 5, and frequency above 0.1% in two replicate wells. Cross-reactive clonotypes were defined as significantly expanded in SARS-CoV-2 spike wells and in at least one common cold coronavirus spike condition. CDR3 similarity was assessed by Levenshtein distance with the stringdist R package, and unrooted trees were built with ape in R 3.6.1. The clones in this table, taken by TCRdb from immuneACCESS, are in-frame only. Not every clone is retained; where verified, under half of the shortfall comes from an unresolved V gene, and the cause of the rest is unknown. That table furnishes V, J and clone size, whereas the DNA furnished D and trimming. The sample table contains under 65,000 clones; only one count was recorded for around 76% of them. The ten largest clones capture around 5% of the sample.

In the ViraFEST assay, PBMC were stimulated with viral peptide pools, and antigen-specific CD4+ T cell clonotypes were then identified by expansion using TCR sequencing. After approximately 11 days of culture, CD4+ T cells were isolated with the EasySep CD4+ T cell isolation kit. PCR-confirmed SARS-CoV-2 infection had occurred in convalescent patients between March and December 2020, before the Alpha, Beta and Delta variants emerged in the United States. Some 2 million PBMC per well were cultured in IMDM with about 4.5% human AB serum, around 9.1 IU/ml IL-2 and gentamicin, plus 10 ug/ml peptides. A peptide pool from HIV-1 Nef was used as the negative control culture condition. On days 3 and 7, half of the culture medium was replaced with fresh IL-2-containing medium. Unless otherwise noted, each peptide stimulation condition was cultured in triplicate wells. Using Ficoll-Paque Plus gradient centrifugation, PBMC were separated from whole blood and then either used fresh or cryopreserved at -140C. The QIAamp micro DNA kit was used to extract genomic DNA from the cultured CD4+ T cells.

These data come from a study of vaccination effects on CD4 cells after COVID-19 (dated 2022 in TCRdb). Study-level background: Each participant received two doses of an mRNA SARS-CoV-2 vaccine, either BNT162b2 or mRNA-1273. Cultures from other donors in the study were sequenced using the Oncomine TCR Beta short-read assay on an Illumina iSeq 100. Pre-vaccine samples were drawn from a couple of convalescent patients 16 days and one week before the first dose, at 142 and 148 days after COVID-19 diagnosis. The study compared SARS-CoV-2 spike-specific CD4+ TCR repertoires before and after mRNA vaccination in COVID-19 convalescent patients and infection-naive vaccine recipients. A total of 10 COVID-19 convalescent patients and a handful of SARS-CoV-2-naive healthy vaccine recipients were included in the full study.

What the research found in general, with its limitations: Marked clonal contraction was observed in both infection-induced and vaccine-induced clones at late post-vaccination timepoints, consistent with waning T cell responses. Only a small number of convalescent patients were included, and no early post-infection timepoints were available, which limited the study. In convalescent patients, the post-vaccine spike-reactive repertoire was composed mainly of new vaccine-induced clones that were largely distinct from infection-induced clones.

V ends up 3 bases short and J 3 bases short, with an unmatched junction base count of 11. For CDR1 and CDR2, the germline V gene (reference sequence) lists LGHDT and YNNKEL. Spanning cysteine to phenylalanine, the CDR3 consists of 18 amino acids. Only the CDR3 region is kept as DNA, spanning 54 bases read in frame from base 1. This chain joins TRBV3-1 (or the pseudogene TRBV3-2) to TRBJ2-6; 7 central nucleotides agree with TRBD1. The sequence came from a human donor who had a prior SARS-CoV-2 infection. The sequences come from CD4+ T cells from PBMCs cultured with HIV peptides, collected before COVID-19 vaccination. The sample's cell subset or site label, in plain terms: HIV-1 Nef peptide pool negative control/reference culture. The CDR3 region: CASSHWATQGLGANVLTF. The DNA sequence is as follows: TGTGCCAGCAGCCATTGGGCCACACAGGGGCTTGGGGCCAACGTCCTGACTTTC.